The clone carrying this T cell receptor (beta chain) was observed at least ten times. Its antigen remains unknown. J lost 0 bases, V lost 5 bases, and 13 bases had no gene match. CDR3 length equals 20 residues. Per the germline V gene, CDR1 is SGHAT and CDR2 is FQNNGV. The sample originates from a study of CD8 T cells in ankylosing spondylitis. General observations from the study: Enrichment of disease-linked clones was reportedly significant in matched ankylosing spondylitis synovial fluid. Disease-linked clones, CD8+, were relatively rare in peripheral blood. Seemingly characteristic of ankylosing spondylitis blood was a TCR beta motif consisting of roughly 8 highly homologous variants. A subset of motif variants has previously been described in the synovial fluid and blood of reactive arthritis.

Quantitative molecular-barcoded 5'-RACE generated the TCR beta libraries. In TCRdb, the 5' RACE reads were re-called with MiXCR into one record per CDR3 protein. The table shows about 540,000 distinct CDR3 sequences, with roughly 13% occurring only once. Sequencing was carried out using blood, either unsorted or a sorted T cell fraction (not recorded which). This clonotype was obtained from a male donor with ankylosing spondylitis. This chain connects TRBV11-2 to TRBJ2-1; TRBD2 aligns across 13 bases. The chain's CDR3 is CASSPRGLAGAPGSYNEQFF. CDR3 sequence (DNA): TGTGCCAGCAGCCCCCGAGGACTAGCGGGAGCCCCGGGCTCCTACAATGAGCAGTTCTTC.